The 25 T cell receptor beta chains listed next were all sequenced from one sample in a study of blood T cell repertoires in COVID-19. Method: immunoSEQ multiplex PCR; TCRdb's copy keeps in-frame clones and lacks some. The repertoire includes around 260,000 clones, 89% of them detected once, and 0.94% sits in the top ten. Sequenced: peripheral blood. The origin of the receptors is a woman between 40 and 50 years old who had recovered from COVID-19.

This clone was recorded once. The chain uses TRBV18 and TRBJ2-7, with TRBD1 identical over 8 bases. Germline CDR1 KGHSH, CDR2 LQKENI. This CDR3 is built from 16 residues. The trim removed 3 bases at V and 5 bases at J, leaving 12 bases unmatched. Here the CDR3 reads CASSPGSTGVRNEQYF. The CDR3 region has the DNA TGTGCCAGCTCACCGGGATCGACAGGGGTAAGGAACGAGCAGTACTTC.

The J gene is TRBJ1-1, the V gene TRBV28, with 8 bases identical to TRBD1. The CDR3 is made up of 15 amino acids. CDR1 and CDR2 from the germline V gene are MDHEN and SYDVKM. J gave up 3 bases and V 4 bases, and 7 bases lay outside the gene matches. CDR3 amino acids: CASSSRTGRDTEAFF. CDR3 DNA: TGTGCCAGCAGTTCCCGGACAGGGAGGGACACTGAAGCTTTCTTT.

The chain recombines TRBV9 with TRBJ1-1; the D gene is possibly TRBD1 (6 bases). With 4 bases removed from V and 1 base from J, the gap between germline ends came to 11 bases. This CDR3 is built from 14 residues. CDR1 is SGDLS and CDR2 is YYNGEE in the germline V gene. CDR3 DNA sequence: TGTGCCAGCAGCTCCAGGGGAGCGAACACTGAAGCTTTCTTT. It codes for CASSSRGANTEAFF.

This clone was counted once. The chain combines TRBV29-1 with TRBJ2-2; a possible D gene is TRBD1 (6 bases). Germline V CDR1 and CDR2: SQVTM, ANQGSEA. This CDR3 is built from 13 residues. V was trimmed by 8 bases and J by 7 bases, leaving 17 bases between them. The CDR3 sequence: CSLRVGGGGELFF. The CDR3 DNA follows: TGCAGCCTTCGGGTTGGGGGCGGCGGGGAGCTGTTTTTT.

The CDR3 spells CASSLVLAGGLGELFF. In nucleotides, the CDR3 is TGTGCCAGCAGCTTAGTACTAGCGGGAGGTCTCGGGGAGCTGTTTTTT. The chain carries TRBV7-6 and TRBJ2-2; 12 bases map to TRBD2. The CDR3 spans 16 residues. V shed 1 base, J shed 7 bases, and the junction held 4 bases outside the gene matches. Germline CDR1 reads SGHVS; CDR2 reads FNYEAQ.

The CDR3 DNA follows: TGCGCCAGCAGTGAGTCCGGGACTAGCGGGAGCACAGATACGCAGTATTTT. This encodes CASSESGTSGSTDTQYF. J is TRBJ2-3 and V is TRBV10-2; TRBD2 aligns across 12 bases. The CDR3 has 17 residues. CDR1 and CDR2 (germline): WSHSY, SAAADI. With V trimmed by 0 bases and J by 0 bases, 1 base remained unmatched.

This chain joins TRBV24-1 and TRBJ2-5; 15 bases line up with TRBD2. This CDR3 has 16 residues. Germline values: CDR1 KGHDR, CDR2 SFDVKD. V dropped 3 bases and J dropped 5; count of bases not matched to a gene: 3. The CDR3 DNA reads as TGTGCCACCAGTGATGAGGGACTAGCGGGAGGCGAGACCCAGTACTTC. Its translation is CATSDEGLAGGETQYF.

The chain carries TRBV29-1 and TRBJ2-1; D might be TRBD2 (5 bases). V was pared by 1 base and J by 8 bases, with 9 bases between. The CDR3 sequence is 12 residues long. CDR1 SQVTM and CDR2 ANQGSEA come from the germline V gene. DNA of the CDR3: TGCAGCGTTGAAGGGGAGAAGGATGAGCAGTTCTTC. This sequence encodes CSVEGEKDEQFF.

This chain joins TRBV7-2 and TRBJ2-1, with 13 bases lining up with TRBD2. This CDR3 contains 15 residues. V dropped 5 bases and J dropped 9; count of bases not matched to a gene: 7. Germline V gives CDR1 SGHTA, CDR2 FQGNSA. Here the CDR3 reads CASSVLAGGPSEQFF. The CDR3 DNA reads TGTGCCAGCAGCGTACTAGCGGGAGGGCCAAGTGAGCAGTTCTTC.

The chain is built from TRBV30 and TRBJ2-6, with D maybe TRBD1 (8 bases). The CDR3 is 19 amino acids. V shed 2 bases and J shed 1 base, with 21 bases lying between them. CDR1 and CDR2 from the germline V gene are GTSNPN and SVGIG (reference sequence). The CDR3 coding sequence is TGTGCCTGGAGTCCAACGGGAGGCAGGGGGCCGTCTGGGGCCAACGTCCTGACTTTC. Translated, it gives CAWSPTGGRGPSGANVLTF.

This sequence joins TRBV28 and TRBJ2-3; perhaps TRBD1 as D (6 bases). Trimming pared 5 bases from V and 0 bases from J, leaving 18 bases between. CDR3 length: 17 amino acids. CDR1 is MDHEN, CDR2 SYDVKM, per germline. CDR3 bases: TGTGCCAGCAGTCCTACGAGTGGGGGCCGGAGCACAGATACGCAGTATTTT. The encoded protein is CASSPTSGGRSTDTQYF.

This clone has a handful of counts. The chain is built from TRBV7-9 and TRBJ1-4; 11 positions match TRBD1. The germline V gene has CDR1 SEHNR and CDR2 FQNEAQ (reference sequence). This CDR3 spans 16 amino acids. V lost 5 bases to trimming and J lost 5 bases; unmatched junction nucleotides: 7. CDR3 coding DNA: TGTGCCAGCAGCCTGCGACGGACAGGGGGCAATGAAAAACTGTTTTTT. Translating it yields CASSLRRTGGNEKLFF.

CDR3 coding DNA: TGTGCCAGCTCAACGTCAGGGGGCGGGCCGAACACTGAAGCTTTCTTT. Its translation: CASSTSGGGPNTEAFF. This chain uses TRBV18 with TRBJ1-1; TRBD1 matches at 8 bases. The CDR3 has 16 amino acids. J lost 1 base, V lost 5 bases, and 9 bases had no gene match. Per germline, CDR1 KGHSH and CDR2 LQKENI.

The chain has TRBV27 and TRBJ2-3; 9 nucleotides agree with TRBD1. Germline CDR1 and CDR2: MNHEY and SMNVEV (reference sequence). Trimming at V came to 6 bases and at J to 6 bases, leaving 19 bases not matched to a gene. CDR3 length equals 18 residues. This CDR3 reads CASRRKGDREWQGDTQYF. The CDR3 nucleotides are TGTGCCAGCAGGCGCAAGGGGGACAGGGAGTGGCAAGGGGATACGCAGTATTTT.

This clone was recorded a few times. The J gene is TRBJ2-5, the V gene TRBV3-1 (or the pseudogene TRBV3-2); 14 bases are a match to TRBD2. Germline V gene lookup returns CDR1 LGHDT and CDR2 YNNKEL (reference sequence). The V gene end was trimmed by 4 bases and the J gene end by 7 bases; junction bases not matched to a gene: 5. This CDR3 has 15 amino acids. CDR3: CASSPTSGGVGTQYF. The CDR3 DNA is TGTGCCAGCAGCCCGACTAGCGGGGGGGTGGGGACCCAGTACTTC.

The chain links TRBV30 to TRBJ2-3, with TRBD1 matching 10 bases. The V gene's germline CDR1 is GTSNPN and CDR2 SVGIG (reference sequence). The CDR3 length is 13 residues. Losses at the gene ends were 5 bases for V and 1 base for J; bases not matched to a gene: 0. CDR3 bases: TGTGCCTGGGGGACAGGGGGCACAGATACGCAGTATTTT. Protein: CAWGTGGTDTQYF. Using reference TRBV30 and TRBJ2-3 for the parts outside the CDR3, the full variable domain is SQTIHQWPATLVQPVGSPLSLECTVEGTSNPNLYWYRQAAGRGLQLLFYSVGIGQISSEVPQNLSASRPQDRQFILSSKKLLLSDSGFYLCAWGTGGTDTQYFGPGTRLTVL.

CDR3 coding DNA: TGTGCCAGCAGGTCGGAGGCCTACGAGCAGTACTTC. This encodes CASRSEAYEQYF. The rearrangement uses TRBV2 and TRBJ2-7, with TRBD2 as a possible D gene (5 bases). Trimming cost V 6 bases and J 2 bases, with 8 bases left between them. The CDR3 length is 12 residues. The germline V gene has CDR1 SNHLY and CDR2 FYNNEI.

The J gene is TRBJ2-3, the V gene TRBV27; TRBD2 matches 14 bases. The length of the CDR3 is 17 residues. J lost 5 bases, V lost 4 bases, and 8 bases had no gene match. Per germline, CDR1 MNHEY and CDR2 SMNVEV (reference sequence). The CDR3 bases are TGTGCCAGCAGTTCCCAGGGACTAGCGGGAGTTAGAGATACGCAGTATTTT. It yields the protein CASSSQGLAGVRDTQYF.

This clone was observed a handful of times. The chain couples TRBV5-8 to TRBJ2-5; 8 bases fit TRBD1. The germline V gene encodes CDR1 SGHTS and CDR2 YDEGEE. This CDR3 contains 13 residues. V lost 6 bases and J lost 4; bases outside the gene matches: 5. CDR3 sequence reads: CASNSGQGETQYF. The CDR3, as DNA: TGTGCCAGCAACTCCGGACAGGGAGAGACCCAGTACTTC.

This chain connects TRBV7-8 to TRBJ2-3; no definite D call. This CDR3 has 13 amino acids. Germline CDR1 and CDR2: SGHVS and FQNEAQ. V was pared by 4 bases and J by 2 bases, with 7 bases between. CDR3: CASSSPPTDTQYF. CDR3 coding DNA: TGTGCCAGCAGCTCTCCCCCCACAGATACGCAGTATTTT.

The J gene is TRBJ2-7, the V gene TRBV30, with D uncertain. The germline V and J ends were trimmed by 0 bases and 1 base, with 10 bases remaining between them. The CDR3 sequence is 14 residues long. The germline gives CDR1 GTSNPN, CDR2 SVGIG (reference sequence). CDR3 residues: CAWSVETGSYEQYF. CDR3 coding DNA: TGTGCCTGGAGTGTAGAGACGGGTTCCTACGAGCAGTACTTC.

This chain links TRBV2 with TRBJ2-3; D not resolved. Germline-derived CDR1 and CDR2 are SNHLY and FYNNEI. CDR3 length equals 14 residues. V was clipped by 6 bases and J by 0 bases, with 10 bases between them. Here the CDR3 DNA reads TGTGCCAGCAGACAAACCCCTAGCACAGATACGCAGTATTTT. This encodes CASRQTPSTDTQYF.

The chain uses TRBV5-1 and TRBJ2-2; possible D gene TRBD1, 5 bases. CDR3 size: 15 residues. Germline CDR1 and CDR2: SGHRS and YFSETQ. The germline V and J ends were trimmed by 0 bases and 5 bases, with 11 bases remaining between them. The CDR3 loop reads CASSLDRTGTGELFF. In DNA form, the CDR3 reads TGCGCCAGCAGCTTGGACCGTACAGGAACCGGGGAGCTGTTTTTT.

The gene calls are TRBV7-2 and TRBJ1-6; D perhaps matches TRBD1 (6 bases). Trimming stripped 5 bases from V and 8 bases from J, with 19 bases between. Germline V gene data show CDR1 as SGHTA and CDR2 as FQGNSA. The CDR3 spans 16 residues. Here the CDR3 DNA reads TGTGCCAGCAGCCCAGCCTCACAGGGTCGCGATTCACCCCTCCACTTT. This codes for CASSPASQGRDSPLHF.

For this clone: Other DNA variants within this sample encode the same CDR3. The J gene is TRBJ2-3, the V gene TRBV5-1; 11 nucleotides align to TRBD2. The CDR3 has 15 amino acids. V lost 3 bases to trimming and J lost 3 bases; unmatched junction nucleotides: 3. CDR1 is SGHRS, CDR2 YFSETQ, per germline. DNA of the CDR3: TGCGCCAGCAGCTCACTAGCGGGAGATACAGATACGCAGTATTTT. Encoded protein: CASSSLAGDTDTQYF.